This paragraph covers one T cell receptor (beta chain) sequence. Trimming shortened V by 6 bases and J by 10 bases, and 19 bases separated the two germline ends. The CDR3 is 14 amino acids. CDR1 and CDR2 from the germline V gene are MGHDK and SYGVNS. This sample was taken from a study of cytomegalovirus exposure and HLA in healthy donors. This PCR relied on a set of 60 Vbeta primers and 13 Jbeta primers. Sequencing used immunoSEQ multiplex PCR; TCRdb keeps in-frame clones, though not all of them. The sample includes under 250,000 clones. The rearrangement uses TRBV25-1 and TRBJ1-5, with D possibly being TRBD1 (5 bases). The sequenced sample was PBMCs. The clonotype comes from a girl aged 2 to 10 in good health and CMV-seropositive. The CDR3 protein is CASSQAGRDRPQHF. As DNA, the CDR3 is TGTGCCAGCAGCCAGGCGGGAAGGGACCGACCCCAGCATTTT.